Shown below are 11 T cell receptor beta chains from a single sample sequenced in a study of PD-1 blockade in classical Hodgkin lymphoma. Assay: immunoSEQ multiplex PCR; the TCRdb copy retains only in-frame clones and omits some. Of approximately 10,000 clones listed, 87% are singletons. Time point given: cycle 4 day 1 (C4D1), after 6 weeks of nivolumab. Each and every patient relapsed after autologous stem cell transplantation, and patients got differing brentuximab vedotin exposure. The sample consisted of peripheral blood mononuclear cells (PBMCs), taken before the fourth cycle of nivolumab. Receptors were obtained from a human donor with classical Hodgkin lymphoma.

The rearrangement links TRBV10-2 to TRBJ1-4; a possible D gene is TRBD1 (6 bases). This CDR3 has 15 amino acids. Trimming shortened V by 6 bases and J by 8 bases, and 19 bases separated the two germline ends. The germline V gene has CDR1 WSHSY and CDR2 SAAADI. DNA of the CDR3: TGCGCCAGCAGGAAACAGGGAGGGCTGGGCGAAAAACTGTTTTTT. Translation gives CASRKQGGLGEKLFF.

Here the CDR3 reads CASSLTASGPLYEQYF. The CDR3 DNA follows: TGTGCCAGCAGCTTAACCGCCTCAGGTCCCCTCTACGAGCAGTACTTC. The chain joins TRBV7-6 to TRBJ2-7; D unclear. CDR1 and CDR2 from the germline V gene are SGHVS and FNYEAQ. The CDR3 is made up of 16 amino acids. The ends were cut back, 2 bases at V and 3 bases at J, with 17 bases in the middle.

The chain carries TRBV9 and TRBJ2-6; tentatively, D is TRBD1 or TRBD2 (5 bases each). This CDR3 has 15 amino acids. Trimming left V 2 bases short and J 4 bases short, with 10 bases between. The germline V gene encodes CDR1 SGDLS and CDR2 YYNGEE. For the CDR3, the DNA is TGTGCCAGCAGCGTCCGAGGGACCGGGGCCAACGTCCTGACTTTC. Translating it yields CASSVRGTGANVLTF.

V usage is TRBV10-2 and J usage is TRBJ2-5, with D possibly being TRBD1 (5 bases). CDR1 is WSHSY, CDR2 SAAADI, per germline. Deletions cut 4 bases from V and 1 base from J, with 7 bases between. The CDR3 consists of 13 residues. The CDR3 sequence: CASSVTGQETQYF. The CDR3 bases are TGCGCCAGCAGTGTAACAGGCCAAGAGACCCAGTACTTC.

The rearrangement links TRBV6-5 to TRBJ1-4; D is uncertain. The length of the CDR3 is 13 residues. Trimming took 8 bases from V and 1 from J, leaving 8 bases between them. CDR1 MNHEY and CDR2 SVGAGI come from the germline V gene. The CDR3 sequence is CASATGTNEKLFF. The CDR3 DNA follows: TGTGCCAGCGCCACCGGAACTAATGAAAAACTGTTTTTT.

The chain links TRBV6-5 to TRBJ1-4; 7 bases are a match to TRBD1. V was pared by 6 bases and J by 2 bases, with 6 bases of the junction left unmatched. The CDR3 has 15 amino acids. CDR1 and CDR2 from the germline V gene are MNHEY and SVGAGI. CDR3 DNA sequence: TGTGCCAGCAGAATGACGACAGGGACTAATGAAAAACTGTTTTTT. Its protein product is CASRMTTGTNEKLFF.

The chain couples TRBV4-3 to TRBJ2-3; D may match TRBD1 or TRBD2 (5 bases each). CDR1 is LGHNA and CDR2 is YSLEER in the germline V gene. This CDR3 is 16 amino acids long. V was shortened by 0 bases and J by 2 bases, with 12 bases between the two germline ends. The CDR3 bases are TGCGCCAGCAGCCAAGATTTAAGGGGAGACACAGATACGCAGTATTTT. Its translation: CASSQDLRGDTDTQYF.

The chain is built from TRBV14 and TRBJ1-1; D gene uncertain. CDR3 length: 13 residues. CDR1 and CDR2 (germline): SGHDN, FVKESK. Trimming left V 1 base short and J 5 bases short, with 8 bases between. CDR3: CASSQGVGTEAFF. The CDR3 region has the DNA TGTGCCAGCAGCCAAGGGGTTGGGACTGAAGCTTTCTTT.

The CDR3 nucleotides read TGCAGTGCTGGGAAAGGGTACGAGCAGTACTTC. Translating gives CSAGKGYEQYF. The chain joins TRBV20-1 to TRBJ2-7; D is undetermined. The germline V gene has CDR1 DFQATT and CDR2 SNEGSKA (reference sequence). The CDR3 runs 11 residues. V was trimmed by 5 bases and J by 4 bases, leaving 9 bases between them.

The V gene is TRBV7-3, the J gene TRBJ2-3; 8 bases line up with TRBD1. J was trimmed by 4 bases and V by 7 bases; bases with no gene match: 4. The germline gives CDR1 SGHTA, CDR2 FQGTGA. The CDR3 sequence is 13 residues long. The CDR3 reads CASKAGGADTQYF. CDR3 nucleotide sequence: TGTGCCAGCAAGGCAGGGGGCGCAGATACGCAGTATTTT.

The V gene is TRBV7-6, the J gene TRBJ2-1, with TRBD1 matching over 10 bases. CDR3 size: 20 residues. Germline loops: CDR1 SGHVS, CDR2 FNYEAQ. The V gene end was trimmed by 5 bases and the J gene end by 4 bases; junction bases not matched to a gene: 20. CDR3 bases: TGTGCCAGCAGCCCAAGACAGGGGGCCACCAACAACATACTATACAATGAGCAGTTCTTC. It is translated as CASSPRQGATNNILYNEQFF. The variable domain in full, with the rest retrieved from reference TRBV7-6 and TRBJ2-1, is GAGVSQSPRYKVTKRGQDVALRCDPISGHVSLYWYRQALGQGPEFLTYFNYEAQQDKSGLPNDRFSAERPEGSISTLTIQRTEQRDSAMYRCASSPRQGATNNILYNEQFFGPGTRLTVL.